This T cell receptor (beta chain) comes out of a study of control samples from healthy donors and cancer patients. This table comes from immunoSEQ multiplex PCR, and its TCRdb copy is limited to in-frame clones, with some not included. Here the sample spans approximately 150,000 clones, 90% to 95% being singletons. The CDR3 runs 16 residues. This sequence joins TRBV21-1 and TRBJ2-1; whether TRBD2, the table's D call, matches the DNA was not checked. TRBV21-1 is given as a pseudogene. The sequencing input was blood. This sequence originates from a man aged 40-49 years in good health. The CDR3 coding sequence is TGTGCCAGCAGCAAAGAAGAACACCGGGGTATCCATGAGCAGTTCTTC. Its translation: CASSKEEHRGIHEQFF.